This paragraph reports one T cell receptor beta chain. Its specificity is not known. These data come from a study of cytomegalovirus exposure and HLA in healthy donors. Regarding the study as a whole: Later analysis identified some 16,000 TCR beta sequences associated with HLA alleles, using a false discovery rate threshold of 0.05.

PCR used 60 Vbeta primers and 13 Jbeta primers. The assay was immunoSEQ multiplex PCR, and TCRdb's table has in-frame clones only and misses some. The profile covers approximately 90,000 clones, with around 75% appearing a single time and 2.2% taken by the ten largest. Trimming left V 4 bases short and J 4 bases short, with 19 bases between. Germline CDR1 reads SQVTM; CDR2 reads ANQGSEA. CDR3 length: 15 amino acids. The specimen sequenced was PBMCs. The sequence was collected from a man in his forties in good health and CMV-seronegative. The chain recombines TRBV29-1 with TRBJ1-1; perhaps TRBD1 as D (6 bases). CDR3 sequence: CSVAPQGSAVTEAFF. Here the CDR3 DNA reads TGCAGCGTTGCTCCCCAGGGGTCAGCGGTCACTGAAGCTTTCTTT.